The 19 T cell receptor beta chains listed next were all sequenced from one sample in a study of CD8 T cells in ankylosing spondylitis. TCRdb re-called the 5' RACE reads with MiXCR, one entry per CDR3 protein. This sample has more than 250,000 distinct CDR3 sequences, with about 9.9% found just once. Sequences were obtained from blood, either unsorted or a sorted T cell fraction (not recorded which). All receptors derive from a female donor with ankylosing spondylitis or in good health (not recorded which).

This clonotype was observed many times. This chain uses TRBV20-1 with TRBJ2-7; 7 nucleotides agree with TRBD1. The CDR3 covers 13 residues. Germline loops: CDR1 DFQATT, CDR2 SNEGSKA (reference sequence). Trimming cost V 6 bases and J 2 bases; bases outside gene matches: 7. This CDR3 is CSAGPGQTYEQYF. In DNA form, the CDR3 reads TGCAGTGCCGGACCGGGACAGACCTACGAGCAGTACTTC.

The J gene is TRBJ1-3, the V gene TRBV7-8, with D tentatively TRBD1 (6 bases). The V and J ends lost 5 bases and 2 bases respectively, with 19 bases between them. The CDR3 runs to 17 residues. Germline V gene data show CDR1 as SGHVS and CDR2 as FQNEAQ. Here the CDR3 reads CASSRLNPSGAGNTIYF. The CDR3 region has the DNA TGTGCCAGCAGCCGATTAAATCCGTCAGGGGCTGGAAACACCATATATTTT. The entire variable domain, with the rest obtained from reference TRBV7-8 and TRBJ1-3, is as follows: GAGVSQSPRYKVAKRGQDVALRCDPISGHVSLFWYQQALGQGPEFLTYFQNEAQLDKSGLPSDRFFAERPEGSVSTLKIQRTQQEDSAVYLCASSRLNPSGAGNTIYFGEGSWLTVV.

The sample holds many counts of this clonotype. V gene TRBV7-8 combines with J gene TRBJ2-3, with TRBD2 matching 8 bases. The germline gives CDR1 SGHVS, CDR2 FQNEAQ. The CDR3 has 16 amino acids. Trimming removed 3 bases from V and 2 bases from J; junction bases left unmatched: 7. The CDR3 DNA reads as TGTGCCAGCAGCTTGGAAGCGGGAGTGATCACAGATACGCAGTATTTT. This encodes CASSLEAGVITDTQYF.

This chain uses TRBV6-5 with TRBJ2-2; tentatively, D is TRBD2 (6 bases). Trimming took 4 bases from V and 6 from J, leaving 15 bases between them. The length of the CDR3 is 15 residues. Looked up from germline, CDR1 is MNHEY and CDR2 is SVGAGI. The CDR3 bases are TGTGCCAGCAGTTCGGGACTCCAGTTTGCCGGGGAGCTGTTTTTT. Translation: CASSSGLQFAGELFF.

This clonotype was observed a few times. The chain has TRBV28 and TRBJ2-1, with unresolved D. The CDR3 loop spans 13 amino acids. V gave up 6 bases and J gave up 9 bases, with 15 bases separating them. Germline values: CDR1 MDHEN, CDR2 SYDVKM. The CDR3 loop is CASRGLSPGEQFF. In DNA form, the CDR3 reads TGTGCCAGCAGGGGGTTGAGCCCCGGTGAGCAGTTCTTC.

This clonotype was detected many times. V gene TRBV5-1 combines with J gene TRBJ2-1; no reliable D call. Germline-derived CDR1 and CDR2 are SGHRS and YFSETQ. With 1 base removed from V and 8 bases from J, the gap between germline ends came to 10 bases. This CDR3 is 13 amino acids long. CDR3 amino acids: CASSLSSVDEQFF. The CDR3 DNA reads TGCGCCAGCAGCTTGTCCTCGGTTGATGAGCAGTTCTTC.

This chain joins TRBV5-1 and TRBJ2-7, with a weak D call TRBD2 (5 bases). V was cut by 4 bases and J by 3 bases, with 14 bases left in between. The CDR3 runs 14 residues. Germline V lookup: CDR1 SGHRS, CDR2 YFSETQ. The CDR3 nucleotides read TGCGCCAGCAGCCCGAGCGGCCCGGACTACGAGCAGTACTTC. Protein sequence: CASSPSGPDYEQYF.

This clonotype was picked up a small number of times. The chain recombines TRBV5-1 with TRBJ2-7; 8 bases agree with TRBD1. The CDR3 consists of 14 residues. Trimming cost V 3 bases and J 5 bases; bases outside gene matches: 7. Per germline, CDR1 SGHRS and CDR2 YFSETQ. In nucleotides, the CDR3 is TGCGCCAGCAGCTCTACAGGGGGTCGGGACGAGCAGTACTTC. Its protein product is CASSSTGGRDEQYF.

This clonotype was detected only a few times. CDR3: CASSPDFSQETQYF. The CDR3 DNA reads as TGTGCCAGCAGCCCCGATTTTTCCCAAGAGACCCAGTACTTC. The chain is built from TRBV7-2 and TRBJ2-5; the D is unclear. V was pared by 5 bases and J by 1 base, with 11 bases between. Germline V gene lookup returns CDR1 SGHTA and CDR2 FQGNSA. The CDR3 spans 14 residues.

There are many counts of this clonotype. This rearrangement joins TRBV20-1 to TRBJ2-5; tentatively, D is TRBD1 (5 bases). Per germline, CDR1 DFQATT and CDR2 SNEGSKA (reference sequence). This CDR3 spans 16 amino acids. The V end was cut by 4 bases, the J end by 3 bases, with 21 bases between. The CDR3 loop is CSAILRIQQAEETQYF. The CDR3 coding sequence is TGCAGTGCTATCCTCAGGATTCAACAGGCGGAAGAGACCCAGTACTTC.

This clonotype was counted many times. The V gene is TRBV10-3, the J gene TRBJ2-1; D is undetermined. Germline V gene data show CDR1 as ENHRY and CDR2 as SYGVKD. This CDR3 is built from 14 residues. Between the trimmed V and J ends, which lost 0 bases and 5 bases, there was a span of 8 bases. CDR3 sequence: CAISESALDNEQFF. Written as DNA, the CDR3 is TGTGCCATCAGTGAGTCAGCGCTAGACAATGAGCAGTTCTTC.

This clonotype was counted at least ten times. CDR3 nucleotide sequence: TGCGCCAGCAGCTCCCTAGCGGGGGGTCCAGATACGCAGTATTTT. It is translated as CASSSLAGGPDTQYF. The chain couples TRBV5-1 to TRBJ2-3, with 11 bases aligning to TRBD2. The CDR3 runs 15 residues. J lost 4 bases, V lost 3 bases, and 4 bases had no gene match. Germline assignment: CDR1 SGHRS and CDR2 YFSETQ.

This clonotype has at least ten counts. The chain carries TRBV5-1 and TRBJ2-3; D is unclear. The CDR3 is 14 residues long. From germline, CDR1 is SGHRS and CDR2 YFSETQ. Trimming removed 2 bases at V and 4 bases at J, with 11 bases between. The CDR3 DNA reads as TGCGCCAGCAGCTTCAGGCGTCAACCAGATACGCAGTATTTT. Protein sequence: CASSFRRQPDTQYF. The full variable domain, with the rest looked up from reference TRBV5-1 and TRBJ2-3, is KAGVTQTPRYLIKTRGQQVTLSCSPISGHRSVSWYQQTPGQGLQFLFEYFSETQRNKGNFPGRFSGRQFSNSRSEMNVSTLELGDSALYLCASSFRRQPDTQYFGPGTRLTVL.

In its sample, this clonotype was seen many times. The chain uses TRBV5-1 and TRBJ2-3; 7 nucleotides agree with TRBD2. The CDR3 has 15 amino acids. V lost 1 base to trimming and J lost 1 base; unmatched junction nucleotides: 3. Germline-derived CDR1 and CDR2 are SGHRS and YFSETQ. The CDR3 is CASSLWGGGTDTQYF. CDR3 coding DNA: TGCGCCAGCAGCTTGTGGGGGGGGGGCACAGATACGCAGTATTTT.

This clonotype appeared many times. This chain links TRBV2 with TRBJ2-1; TRBD2 matches at 12 bases. Losses at the gene ends were 7 bases for V and 7 bases for J; bases not matched to a gene: 5. Germline lookup yields CDR1 SNHLY and CDR2 FYNNEI. The CDR3 runs to 14 residues. CDR3 in amino acids: CASTGLAGTNEQFF. CDR3 coding DNA: TGTGCCAGCACTGGACTAGCGGGGACTAATGAGCAGTTCTTC. Filled out from reference TRBV2 and TRBJ2-1, the complete variable domain reads EPEVTQTPSHQVTQMGQEVILRCVPISNHLYFYWYRQILGQKVEFLVSFYNNEISEKSEIFDDQFSVERPDGSNFTLKIRSTKLEDSAMYFCASTGLAGTNEQFFGPGTRLTVL.

This clonotype was seen only a few times. This rearrangement joins TRBV20-1 to TRBJ2-2; D is possibly TRBD2 (5 bases). Germline CDR1 and CDR2: DFQATT and SNEGSKA (reference sequence). This CDR3 has 13 amino acids. Between the trimmed V and J ends, which lost 3 bases and 5 bases, there was a span of 10 bases. CDR3 amino acids: CSARRRETGELFF. The CDR3 coding sequence is TGCAGTGCTAGGCGACGGGAAACCGGGGAGCTGTTTTTT.

The CDR3 reads CASSQEPSGGYEQYF. Written as DNA, the CDR3 is TGCGCCAGCAGCCAAGAACCTAGCGGGGGCTACGAGCAGTACTTC. This sequence joins TRBV4-3 and TRBJ2-7, with 10 nucleotides matching TRBD2. The CDR3 is 15 residues long. Looked up from germline, CDR1 is LGHNA and CDR2 is YSLEER. V dropped 0 bases and J dropped 3; count of bases not matched to a gene: 2.

This clonotype was seen repeatedly, ten times or more. The rearrangement joins TRBV15 to TRBJ2-1; 10 bases match TRBD2. Germline CDR1 LNHNV, CDR2 YYDKDF (reference sequence). The CDR3 covers 18 residues. The V and J ends lost 1 base and 5 bases, in that order; junction bases with no gene match: 11. The CDR3 sequence: CATSRGTLAGEEDNEQFF. CDR3 nucleotides: TGTGCCACCAGCAGAGGGACGCTAGCGGGAGAGGAGGACAATGAGCAGTTCTTC.

This clonotype was counted many times. The rearrangement joins TRBV9 to TRBJ2-1; either TRBD1 or TRBD2 may supply D (7 bases each). Between the trimmed V and J ends, which lost 3 bases and 3 bases, there was a span of 16 bases. The germline V gene encodes CDR1 SGDLS and CDR2 YYNGEE. The CDR3 consists of 16 residues. The CDR3 loop is CASSAGGGRGYNEQFF. CDR3 nucleotides: TGTGCCAGCAGCGCAGGGGGGGGGCGAGGCTACAATGAGCAGTTCTTC.